This T cell receptor (beta chain) was obtained from a study of Siglec-9 on CD8 T cells in melanoma. Study-wide points: In melanoma tumors, a Siglec-9-marked effector memory CD8+ subset reportedly appeared to accumulate.

Sequencing used immunoSEQ multiplex PCR; TCRdb keeps in-frame clones, though not all of them. The data show some 37,000 clones, around 82% seen once. With regard to this clone: Its antigen remains unknown.

Germline V gene lookup returns CDR1 SGDLS and CDR2 YYNGEE. The V segment lost 3 bases and the J segment 0 bases; nucleotides outside the gene matches: 4. The CDR3 length is 15 residues. The receptor comes from a human donor in good health. The source material was Siglec-9- CD8+ T cells sorted from blood. V usage is TRBV9 and J usage is TRBJ1-2, with 8 bases identical to TRBD1. The CDR3 protein is CASSGLTGANYGYTF. In DNA, the CDR3 is TGTGCCAGCAGCGGTTTGACAGGGGCTAACTATGGCTACACCTTC.